Listed here is a single T cell receptor beta chain. The data belong to a study of blood T cell repertoires in COVID-19. Study-level background: The United States, Italy and Spain supplied acute and convalescent COVID-19 samples. The analysed material was cDNA or gDNA that came from T cells, B-cell-depleted T cells, or PBMCs.

Looked up from germline, CDR1 is ENHRY and CDR2 is SYGVKD. The CDR3 runs 15 residues. The V gene end was trimmed by 3 bases and the J gene end by 4 bases; junction bases not matched to a gene: 4. Study processing details: Estimated nucleated cell counts came from reference gene primer amplification. Sequencing was performed with immunoSEQ multiplex PCR; in TCRdb, only in-frame clones are kept and a portion is missing. V and J calls and clone size are as listed in that table; D and trimming were resolved from the DNA. The sample carries roughly 220,000 clones, approximately 80% recorded once. The sequencing input was peripheral blood. This receptor was taken from a woman between 35 and 50 years old who had recovered from COVID-19. The chain recombines TRBV10-3 with TRBJ1-2; 11 positions agree with TRBD1. The CDR3 DNA reads as TGTGCCATCAGTGACCGGGACAGGGGGATCTATGGCTACACCTTC. As protein: CAISDRDRGIYGYTF.